This TCR beta chain was sequenced in a study of OX40 agonist ivuxolimab in advanced cancers. Study as a whole: Three patients showed partial responses: one hepatocellular carcinoma and two cutaneous melanoma cases.

Data came from immunoSEQ multiplex PCR; TCRdb stores just in-frame clones and leaves some out. The table records about 33,000 clones, around 85% of them present only once. The germline V gene has CDR1 GTSNPN and CDR2 SVGIG (reference sequence). This CDR3 is built from 15 residues. Trimming took 0 bases from V and 6 from J, leaving 15 bases between them. The material was CD4+ or CD8+ T cells sorted from blood, obtained in a trial of the OX40 agonist ivuxolimab. The sequence came from an adult with an advanced solid tumor such as melanoma, head and neck, liver or kidney cancer. V and J are TRBV30 and TRBJ1-5; D uncertain. CDR3 sequence (DNA): TGTGCCTGGAGTGTAACTACAGCCTTTCGTCAGCCCCAGCATTTT. It specifies CAWSVTTAFRQPQHF. Full variable domain (missing parts from reference TRBV30 and TRBJ1-5): SQTIHQWPATLVQPVGSPLSLECTVEGTSNPNLYWYRQAAGRGLQLLFYSVGIGQISSEVPQNLSASRPQDRQFILSSKKLLLSDSGFYLCAWSVTTAFRQPQHFGDGTRLSIL.